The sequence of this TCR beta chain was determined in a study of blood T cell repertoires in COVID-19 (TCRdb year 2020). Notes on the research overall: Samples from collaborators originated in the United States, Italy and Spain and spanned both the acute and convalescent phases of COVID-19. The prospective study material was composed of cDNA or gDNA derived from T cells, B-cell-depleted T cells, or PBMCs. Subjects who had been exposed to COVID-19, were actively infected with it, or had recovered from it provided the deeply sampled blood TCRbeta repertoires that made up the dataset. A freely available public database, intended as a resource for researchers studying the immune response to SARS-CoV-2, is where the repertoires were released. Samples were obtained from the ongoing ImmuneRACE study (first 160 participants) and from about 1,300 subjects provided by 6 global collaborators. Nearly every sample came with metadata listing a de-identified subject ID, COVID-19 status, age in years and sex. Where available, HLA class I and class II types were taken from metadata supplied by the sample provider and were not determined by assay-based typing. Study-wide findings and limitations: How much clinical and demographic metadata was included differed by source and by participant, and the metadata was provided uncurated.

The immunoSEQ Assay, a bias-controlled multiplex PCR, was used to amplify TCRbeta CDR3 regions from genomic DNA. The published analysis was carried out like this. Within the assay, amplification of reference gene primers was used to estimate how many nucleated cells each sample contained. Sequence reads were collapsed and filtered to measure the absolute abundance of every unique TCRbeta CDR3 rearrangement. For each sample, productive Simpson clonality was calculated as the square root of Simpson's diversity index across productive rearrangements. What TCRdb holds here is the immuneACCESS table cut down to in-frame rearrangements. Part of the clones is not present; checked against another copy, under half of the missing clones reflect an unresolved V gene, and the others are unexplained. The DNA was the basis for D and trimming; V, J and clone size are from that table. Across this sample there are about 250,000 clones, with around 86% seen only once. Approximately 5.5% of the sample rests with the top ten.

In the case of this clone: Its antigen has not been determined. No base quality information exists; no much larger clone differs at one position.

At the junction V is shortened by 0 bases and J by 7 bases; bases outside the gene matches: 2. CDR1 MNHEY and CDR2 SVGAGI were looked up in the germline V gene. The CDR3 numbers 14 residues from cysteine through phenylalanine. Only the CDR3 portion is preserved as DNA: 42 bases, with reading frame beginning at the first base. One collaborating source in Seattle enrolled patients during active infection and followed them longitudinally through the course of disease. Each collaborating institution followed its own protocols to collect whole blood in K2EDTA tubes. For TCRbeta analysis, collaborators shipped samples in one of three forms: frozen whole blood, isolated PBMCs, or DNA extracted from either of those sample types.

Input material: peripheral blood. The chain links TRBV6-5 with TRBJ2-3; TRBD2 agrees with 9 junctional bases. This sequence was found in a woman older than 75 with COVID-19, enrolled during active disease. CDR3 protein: CASSYSSGGYTQYF. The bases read TGTGCCAGCAGTTACTCTAGCGGGGGATATACGCAGTATTTT.